The next 24 T cell receptor beta chains were all read from a single sample in a study of Graves' ophthalmopathy and Graves' hyperthyroidism. Amplified material comprised TCR beta CDR3 regions derived from RNA transcripts. An initial RT-PCR round employing HTBI primers preceded a second-round multiplex PCR. Via MiXCR, TCRdb re-called the multiplex PCR reads, giving one row per CDR3 protein. The sample has 230,000 or so distinct CDR3 sequences; roughly 50% are singletons. Specimen: peripheral blood. The source of these receptors is an adult man with Graves' ophthalmopathy.

This clonotype was detected only a few times. V usage is TRBV12-3 or TRBV12-4 and J usage is TRBJ1-6, with 9 bases that match TRBD1. CDR3 length: 15 amino acids. J lost 6 bases, V lost 6 bases, and 6 bases had no gene match. This CDR3 reads CASSSATGGNSPLHF. CDR3 DNA sequence: TGTGCCAGCAGCTCGGCGACAGGGGGTAATTCACCCCTCCACTTT.

This clonotype was observed a handful of times. This chain links TRBV9 with TRBJ2-7, with TRBD1 matching over 7 bases. In germline, CDR1 is SGDLS, CDR2 YYNGEE. The CDR3 length is 12 residues. V lost 0 bases to trimming and J lost 6 bases; unmatched junction nucleotides: 0. In nucleotides, the CDR3 is TGTGCCAGCAGCGTAGACAGGGGCGAGCAGTACTTC. The encoded protein is CASSVDRGEQYF. Full variable domain (missing parts from reference TRBV9 and TRBJ2-7): DSGVTQTPKHLITATGQRVTLRCSPRSGDLSVYWYQQSLDQGLQFLIQYYNGEERAKGNILERFSAQQFPDLHSELNLSSLELGDSALYFCASSVDRGEQYFGPGTRLTVT.

This clonotype has more than one count but fewer than ten. V usage is TRBV20-1 and J usage is TRBJ2-7; 7 nucleotides agree with TRBD1. From germline, CDR1 is DFQATT and CDR2 SNEGSKA (reference sequence). The CDR3 contains 13 residues. The CDR3 bases are TGCAGGCGAAGAGGGGGCGTTTACCACGAGCAGTACTTC. Its translation: CRRRGGVYHEQYF.

The CDR3 DNA reads TGTGCCAGCAGCGGGGTATCACAGGGGGGCCCTGAAGCTTTCTTT. As protein: CASSGVSQGGPEAFF. V and J are TRBV9 and TRBJ1-1; 8 nucleotides agree with TRBD1. V gave up 3 bases and J gave up 6 bases; unmatched junction bases: 10. The CDR3 covers 15 residues. The germline CDR1 and CDR2 sequences are SGDLS and YYNGEE.

The chain recombines TRBV29-1 with TRBJ2-2; 9 bases agree with TRBD1. Germline trimming cut 4 bases from V and 4 bases from J; bases unmatched to any gene: 7. From germline, CDR1 is SQVTM and CDR2 ANQGSEA. The CDR3 has 15 residues. For the CDR3, the DNA is TGCAGCGTTGGGTCAAACAGGGGGCGCACCGGGGAGCTGTTTTTT. It yields the protein CSVGSNRGRTGELFF.

This clonotype was seen only a few times. The chain has TRBV28 and TRBJ2-7; TRBD1 aligns across 8 bases. Germline V CDR1 and CDR2: MDHEN, SYDVKM. This CDR3 has 15 amino acids. Trimming at V came to 5 bases and at J to 2 bases, leaving 8 bases not matched to a gene. CDR3 amino acids: CASSGSGTGTYEQYF. In DNA, the CDR3 is TGTGCCAGCAGTGGTTCCGGGACAGGCACCTACGAGCAGTACTTC.

This clonotype was found a few times. V is TRBV10-3 and J is TRBJ2-2, with a possible D match to TRBD1 (5 bases). Between the trimmed V and J ends, which lost 1 base and 1 base, there was a span of 10 bases. This CDR3 has 16 amino acids. Germline loops: CDR1 ENHRY, CDR2 SYGVKD. The CDR3 spells CAISELQGWNTGELFF. The CDR3 DNA is TGTGCCATCAGTGAGTTGCAGGGATGGAACACCGGGGAGCTGTTTTTT.

V is TRBV7-8 and J is TRBJ2-5; TRBD2 is a possible D gene (6 bases). The DNA end favors TRBJ2-1, so the J call may be wrong. The CDR3 is 14 residues long. Germline CDR1 is SGHVS and CDR2 is FQNEAQ. The CDR3 spells CASSPAGLSNEQFF. In nucleotides, the CDR3 is TGTGCCAGCAGCCCCGCGGGATTATCCAATGAGCAGTTCTTC.

The chain is built from TRBV6-1 and TRBJ1-1; maybe TRBD1 (6 bases). CDR3 length: 13 residues. CDR1 is MNHNS, CDR2 SASEGT, per germline. Trimming took 9 bases from V and 1 from J, leaving 12 bases between them. CDR3 sequence (DNA): TGTGCCAGTAAAACAGGGACGAACACTGAAGCTTTCTTT. Translation: CASKTGTNTEAFF.

The CDR3 region is CSAREPGRGQPQHF. As DNA, the CDR3 is TGCAGTGCTAGAGAACCAGGGCGAGGTCAGCCCCAGCATTTT. The genes are TRBV20-1 and TRBJ1-5, with a weak D call TRBD1 (5 bases). This CDR3 region has 14 residues. The V and J ends lost 0 bases and 6 bases respectively, with 12 bases between them. Germline V lookup: CDR1 DFQATT, CDR2 SNEGSKA (reference sequence).

This clonotype was counted between two and nine times. This chain links TRBV7-8 with TRBJ1-5; no clear D. Deletions cut 4 bases from V and 5 bases from J, with 15 bases between. The length of the CDR3 is 15 residues. The germline CDR1 and CDR2 sequences are SGHVS and FQNEAQ. In DNA, the CDR3 is TGTGCCAGCAGCTCCTCACGCACGGGGTATCAGCCCCAGCATTTT. Its translation: CASSSSRTGYQPQHF.

As for this clonotype: One end of the junction fails to match germline, which may point to a read error. This chain joins TRBV4-1 and TRBJ1-2; 8 bases map to TRBD1. CDR1 and CDR2 (germline): MGHRA, YSYEKL. This CDR3 has 15 residues. The CDR3 bases are TGTGCCAGCAGCGCACCAGGGGGCAGGAGCTATGGCTACACCTTC. Protein sequence: CASSAPGGRSYGYTF.

This clonotype has just a few counts. The chain links TRBV27 to TRBJ1-2; possible D gene TRBD1, 6 bases. V was shortened by 11 bases and J by 9 bases, with 19 bases between the two germline ends. The CDR3 runs to 12 residues. Germline V gene lookup returns CDR1 MNHEY and CDR2 SMNVEV (reference sequence). CDR3 sequence reads: CAVRGPRGRYTF. CDR3 nucleotide sequence: TGTGCCGTCAGGGGCCCCCGCGGACGCTACACCTTC.

The gene calls are TRBV10-3 and TRBJ2-5, with 7 bases lining up with TRBD2. CDR1 is ENHRY, CDR2 SYGVKD, per germline. The CDR3 is 14 residues long. V was pared by 1 base and J by 5 bases, with 4 bases of the junction left unmatched. The CDR3 region has the DNA TGTGCCATCAGTGAGTTTATCGGGAGGGAGACCCAGTACTTC. This translates into CAISEFIGRETQYF.

V is TRBV7-8 and J is TRBJ2-6; either TRBD1 or TRBD2 may supply D (5 bases each). The germline V and J ends were trimmed by 5 bases and 0 bases, with 8 bases remaining between them. Germline loops: CDR1 SGHVS, CDR2 FQNEAQ. This CDR3 contains 15 residues. CDR3 in DNA: TGTGCCAGCAGCGAGGGGTTCTCTGGGGCCAACGTCCTGACTTTC. Protein sequence: CASSEGFSGANVLTF.

The rearrangement uses TRBV2 and TRBJ1-1, with 8 bases lining up with TRBD1. This CDR3 has 14 amino acids. CDR1 SNHLY and CDR2 FYNNEI come from the germline V gene. V lost 6 bases to trimming and J lost 3 bases; unmatched junction nucleotides: 6. For the CDR3, the DNA is TGTGCCAGCAGACCGACAGGGGAGTACACTGAAGCTTTCTTT. This encodes CASRPTGEYTEAFF.

The V gene is TRBV2, the J gene TRBJ1-1; D is ambiguous. Trimming removed 5 bases at V and 8 bases at J, with 12 bases between. The CDR3 covers 12 residues. Germline V gene lookup returns CDR1 SNHLY and CDR2 FYNNEI. The chain's CDR3 is CASSLSVGEAFF. The CDR3 nucleotides are TGTGCCAGCAGTTTATCGGTGGGGGAAGCTTTCTTT.

V gene TRBV29-1 combines with J gene TRBJ1-1; weak D call: TRBD1 (5 bases). The germline CDR1 and CDR2 sequences are SQVTM and ANQGSEA. Trimming removed 6 bases from V and 0 bases from J, with 8 bases in between. The CDR3 runs to 12 residues. CDR3 sequence (DNA): TGCAGCGTCCTGACAGTGAACACTGAAGCTTTCTTT. This encodes CSVLTVNTEAFF.

The V gene is TRBV24-1, the J gene TRBJ1-4; D perhaps matches TRBD1 (5 bases). V was pared by 9 bases and J by 8 bases, with 18 bases between. There are 14 residues in the CDR3. CDR1 and CDR2 (germline): KGHDR, SFDVKD. The CDR3 nucleotides read TGTGCCACCGGGCCCCCCACCCGGGACGAAAAACTGTTTTTT. It is translated as CATGPPTRDEKLFF.

This clonotype was seen at least ten times. The DNA for the CDR3 is TGTGCCAGCACCCGCGCCAAGAGGGATCAGCCCCAGCATTTT. It codes for CASTRAKRDQPQHF. V usage is TRBV25-1 and J usage is TRBJ1-5, with D hard to call. Germline-derived CDR1 and CDR2 are MGHDK and SYGVNS. The CDR3 loop spans 14 amino acids. V lost 7 bases and J 5 bases, leaving 15 bases between the germline ends.

The chain recombines TRBV7-9 with TRBJ1-2; D is ambiguous. The CDR3 consists of 16 residues. Per germline, CDR1 SEHNR and CDR2 FQNEAQ (reference sequence). V was trimmed by 4 bases and J by 6 bases, leaving 21 bases between them. The CDR3 DNA is TGTGCCAGCAGCTCAGCCCTCCGGAGGGCCGAGAATGGCTACACCTTC. Protein: CASSSALRRAENGYTF. The whole variable domain, filled in from reference TRBV7-9 and TRBJ1-2, reads DTGVSQNPRHKITKRGQNVTFRCDPISEHNRLYWYRQTLGQGPEFLTYFQNEAQLEKSRLLSDRFSAERPKGSFSTLEIQRTEQGDSAMYLCASSSALRRAENGYTFGSGTRLTVV.

This sequence joins TRBV10-1 and TRBJ2-2; 12 bases are a match to TRBD2. The trim removed 4 bases at V and 3 bases at J, leaving 6 bases unmatched. Per the germline V gene, CDR1 is WNHNN and CDR2 is SYGVQD (reference sequence). The CDR3 runs to 17 residues. The chain's CDR3 is CASSGLAGGRDTGELFF. DNA of the CDR3: TGCGCCAGCAGTGGCCTAGCGGGAGGGCGCGACACCGGGGAGCTGTTTTTT.

This clonotype was seen only a few times. The chain recombines TRBV20-1 with TRBJ1-2; D unresolved. From germline, CDR1 is DFQATT and CDR2 SNEGSKA (reference sequence). Trimming took 7 bases from V and 6 from J, leaving 15 bases between them. The CDR3 length is 12 residues. The CDR3 is CSVFRPFNGYTF. The CDR3 DNA reads TGCAGTGTTTTCAGGCCCTTCAATGGCTACACCTTC.

This clonotype was seen repeatedly, ten times or more. The chain uses TRBV10-3 and TRBJ1-5; D gene uncertain. V was clipped by 2 bases and J by 2 bases, with 10 bases between them. The CDR3 runs 15 residues. Germline CDR1 is ENHRY and CDR2 is SYGVKD. The CDR3 reads CAISEGPGGNQPQHF. The CDR3 DNA reads as TGTGCCATCAGTGAGGGCCCGGGAGGCAATCAGCCCCAGCATTTT.